These 24 T cell receptor beta chains came from one sample sequenced in a study of T cell repertoires in cytomegalovirus infection. TCRdb passed the reads through MiXCR, listing each CDR3 protein once. Of 150,000 or so distinct CDR3 sequences in the sample, 20% to 30% were seen once. Sample: PBMCs. Receptor source: a human donor in good health (CMV status not recorded). Some clones in this sample may be carry-over from other donors' samples.

This chain connects TRBV29-1 to TRBJ1-5, with D unclear. From germline, CDR1 is SQVTM and CDR2 ANQGSEA. V lost 4 bases and J lost 0, with 4 bases in between. The CDR3 length is 12 residues. CDR3 bases: TGCAGCGTTGGCTATAGCAATCAGCCCCAGCATTTT. It translates to CSVGYSNQPQHF.

The CDR3 sequence is CATSWTVLSGANVLTF. The CDR3 DNA reads TGTGCCACCTCCTGGACAGTCCTCTCTGGGGCCAACGTCCTGACTTTC. This chain links TRBV15 with TRBJ2-6, with D perhaps matching TRBD1 (6 bases). V was shortened by 8 bases and J by 0 bases, with 14 bases between the two germline ends. The CDR3 is 16 residues long. Looked up from germline, CDR1 is LNHNV and CDR2 is YYDKDF (reference sequence).

This clonotype was counted at least ten times. The rearrangement uses TRBV7-2 and TRBJ2-5, with TRBD2 identical over 8 bases. Losses at the gene ends were 5 bases for V and 5 bases for J; bases not matched to a gene: 10. This CDR3 comprises 15 residues. CDR1 and CDR2 (germline): SGHTA, FQGNSA. Written as DNA, the CDR3 is TGTGCCAGCAGCGCCCGGGGGGGGGCGGGCGAGACCCAGTACTTC. It specifies CASSARGGAGETQYF.

The chain employs TRBV6-5 and TRBJ1-5, with D uncertain. This CDR3 spans 15 amino acids. V was cut by 0 bases and J by 3 bases, with 9 bases left in between. CDR1 is MNHEY, CDR2 SVGAGI, per germline. The DNA for the CDR3 is TGTGCCAGCAGTTACTCGCGGGCCGTCAATCAGCCCCAGCATTTT. This gives the protein CASSYSRAVNQPQHF.

The V call is TRBV20-1, the J call TRBJ1-1; 7 nucleotides agree with TRBD1. The germline CDR1 and CDR2 sequences are DFQATT and SNEGSKA (reference sequence). The CDR3 runs to 15 residues. V dropped 0 bases and J dropped 4; count of bases not matched to a gene: 8. The CDR3 DNA reads as TGCAGTGCTAGAGATCCGAGACAGGGAGGCACTGAAGCTTTCTTT. This gives the protein CSARDPRQGGTEAFF.

This clonotype was observed a handful of times. The CDR3 here is CASSQDHAGGLPTGELFF. CDR3 bases: TGTGCCAGCAGCCAAGATCATGCCGGGGGACTCCCAACGGGGGAGCTGTTTTTT. V and J are TRBV14 and TRBJ2-2, with D tentatively TRBD2 (6 bases). Per the germline V gene, CDR1 is SGHDN and CDR2 is FVKESK. The CDR3 contains 18 residues. V was trimmed by 0 bases and J by 8 bases, leaving 22 bases between them.

The chain joins TRBV28 to TRBJ1-3, with TRBD1 as a possible D gene (6 bases). This CDR3 contains 16 residues. V gave up 1 base and J gave up 2 bases, with 12 bases separating them. From germline, CDR1 is MDHEN and CDR2 SYDVKM. The CDR3 DNA follows: TGTGCCAGCAGTTTATTGGGGGGCGGCGCTGGAAACACCATATATTTT. As protein: CASSLLGGGAGNTIYF.

This rearrangement joins TRBV30 to TRBJ2-1; 7 positions agree with TRBD2. J was trimmed by 8 bases and V by 0 bases; bases with no gene match: 10. Germline CDR1 GTSNPN, CDR2 SVGIG (reference sequence). There are 15 residues in the CDR3. CDR3 DNA sequence: TGTGCCTGGAGTGTTTGGAGCGGGAAGGGTGATGAGCAGTTCTTC. This codes for CAWSVWSGKGDEQFF.

This clonotype was found many times. The gene calls are TRBV7-2 and TRBJ2-1; 7 positions match TRBD2. After removal of 0 bases from V and 1 base from J, the junction contained 12 bases not matched to a gene. Germline-derived CDR1 and CDR2 are SGHTA and FQGNSA. The CDR3 is made up of 19 amino acids. CDR3 nucleotides: TGTGCCAGCAGCTTAGCGCAGCCCAGGGACTACGCTTCCTACAATGAGCAGTTCTTC. This sequence encodes CASSLAQPRDYASYNEQFF.

J is TRBJ2-3 and V is TRBV6-1, with no clear D. Germline V gives CDR1 MNHNS, CDR2 SASEGT. Trimming cost V 5 bases and J 6 bases, with 9 bases left between them. The CDR3 covers 12 residues. CDR3 protein: CASSYDGDTQYF. The CDR3 DNA reads as TGTGCCAGCAGTTACGACGGGGATACGCAGTATTTT.

As for this clonotype: This may be a read error: a much more frequent sequence differs by one nucleotide. The chain couples TRBV7-6 to TRBJ2-1; D is undetermined. This CDR3 region has 14 residues. The germline CDR1 and CDR2 sequences are SGHVS and FNYEAQ. V was clipped by 7 bases and J by 9 bases, with 19 bases between them. CDR3 in amino acids: CASTYPTGGSEQFF. The CDR3 nucleotides read TGTGCCAGCACCTATCCTACGGGCGGCAGTGAGCAGTTCTTC.

Details on this clonotype: It may be a read error: a sequence one base away is much more abundant. This chain connects TRBV7-6 to TRBJ2-2; 8 bases align to TRBD1. This CDR3 is 17 amino acids long. Germline lookup yields CDR1 SGHVS and CDR2 FNYEAQ. V was pared by 2 bases and J by 1 base, with 6 bases of the junction left unmatched. This CDR3 reads CASSLRKTGENTGELFF. DNA for the CDR3: TGTGCCAGCAGCTTACGAAAGACAGGGGAGAACACCGGGGAGCTGTTTTTT.

The table lists this clonotype with a few counts. This chain uses TRBV10-3 with TRBJ2-1; 9 bases agree with TRBD2. Germline CDR1 ENHRY, CDR2 SYGVKD. The CDR3 is 16 amino acids. The V segment lost 3 bases and the J segment 7 bases; nucleotides outside the gene matches: 10. The CDR3 loop reads CAISDPGTSINNEQFF. CDR3 in DNA: TGTGCCATCAGTGACCCCGGGACTAGCATTAATAATGAGCAGTTCTTC.

This clonotype was seen more than once but under ten times. V usage is TRBV15 and J usage is TRBJ2-3; D may match TRBD1 or TRBD2 (5 bases each). CDR3 size: 14 residues. The germline V gene encodes CDR1 LNHNV and CDR2 YYDKDF (reference sequence). V was shortened by 8 bases and J by 2 bases, with 14 bases between the two germline ends. Here the CDR3 reads CATGDGEFTDTQYF. Here the CDR3 DNA reads TGTGCCACCGGGGACGGGGAATTCACAGATACGCAGTATTTT.

This clonotype was found many times. V gene TRBV3-1 combines with J gene TRBJ2-1, with 8 nucleotides matching TRBD1. The CDR3 is 13 amino acids. In germline, CDR1 is LGHDT, CDR2 YNNKEL (reference sequence). Trimming removed 4 bases from V and 9 bases from J; junction bases left unmatched: 5. This CDR3 is CASSRTGNSEQFF. The DNA of the CDR3 is TGTGCCAGCAGCCGGACAGGGAATAGTGAGCAGTTCTTC.

This chain uses TRBV28 with TRBJ2-1; D remains unclear. The germline V and J ends were trimmed by 3 bases and 9 bases, with 9 bases remaining between them. CDR3 length equals 12 residues. In germline, CDR1 is MDHEN, CDR2 SYDVKM. In DNA, the CDR3 is TGTGCCAGCAGTTTGTTGGGCGGTGAGCAGTTCTTC. Its translation: CASSLLGGEQFF.

This clonotype was seen many times. The chain carries TRBV28 and TRBJ2-7; maybe TRBD2 (7 bases). In germline, CDR1 is MDHEN, CDR2 SYDVKM. With 4 bases removed from V and 3 bases from J, the gap between germline ends came to 22 bases. The CDR3 is 17 residues long. The CDR3 protein is CASSSQGRAAGIYEQYF. The CDR3 DNA follows: TGTGCCAGCAGTTCCCAGGGGCGGGCAGCGGGGATCTACGAGCAGTACTTC.

The V call is TRBV12-3 or TRBV12-4, the J call TRBJ2-3; 9 nucleotides agree with TRBD2. The CDR3 is 16 amino acids. Trimming took 2 bases from V and 1 from J; bases not matched to a gene: 4. The DNA for the CDR3 is TGTGCCAGCAGTTTAAGCCCTAGCGGGGGCACAGATACGCAGTATTTT. Protein: CASSLSPSGGTDTQYF.

This clonotype was counted a few times. J is TRBJ2-2 and V is TRBV10-3, with D unresolved. Trimming stripped 4 bases from V and 0 bases from J, with 6 bases between. CDR1 and CDR2 from the germline V gene are ENHRY and SYGVKD. The CDR3 loop spans 14 amino acids. The CDR3 region is CAISGFSNTGELFF. As DNA, the CDR3 is TGTGCCATCAGTGGATTTTCGAACACCGGGGAGCTGTTTTTT.

This chain connects TRBV27 to TRBJ1-2, with D possibly being TRBD1 (5 bases). V was cut by 5 bases and J by 5 bases, with 15 bases left in between. CDR3 size: 14 residues. The germline V gene encodes CDR1 MNHEY and CDR2 SMNVEV (reference sequence). CDR3 coding DNA: TGTGCCAGCAGTCCCCGGGGCAGTATTTATGGCTACACCTTC. It specifies CASSPRGSIYGYTF.

This clonotype was picked up many times. The V and J genes are TRBV28 and TRBJ1-5; TRBD1 matches 7 bases. Trimming cost V 5 bases and J 12 bases; bases outside gene matches: 13. The CDR3 is 14 amino acids. CDR1 and CDR2 from the germline V gene are MDHEN and SYDVKM. DNA for the CDR3: TGTGCCAGCAGTAAGCGGACAGGTGGCTTTGGCCAGCATTTT. It yields the protein CASSKRTGGFGQHF. Drawing the rest from reference TRBV28 and TRBJ1-5, the complete variable domain is DVKVTQSSRYLVKRTGEKVFLECVQDMDHENMFWYRQDPGLGLRLIYFSYDVKMKEKGDIPEGYSVSREKKERFSLILESASTNQTSMYLCASSKRTGGFGQHFGDGTRLSIL.

This clonotype came up a few times. The chain carries TRBV12-5 and TRBJ2-2, with 10 bases identical to TRBD1. This CDR3 is built from 17 residues. Unmatched junction bases numbered 5, after V lost 0 bases and J lost 4 bases. The germline CDR1 and CDR2 sequences are LGHNT and FRNRAP. CDR3 nucleotide sequence: TGTGCTAGTGGTTTGGTAACCGGGACAGGGGTCACCGGGGAGCTGTTTTTT. It codes for CASGLVTGTGVTGELFF. Combining the CDR3 with reference TRBV12-5 and TRBJ2-2 gives the whole variable domain DARVTQTPRHKVTEMGQEVTMRCQPILGHNTVFWYRQTMMQGLELLAYFRNRAPLDDSGMPKDRFSAEMPDATLATLKIQPSEPRDSAVYFCASGLVTGTGVTGELFFGEGSRLTVL.

This clonotype has ten or more counts. The V and J genes are TRBV7-6 and TRBJ2-3; TRBD1 matches at 9 bases. The V gene's germline CDR1 is SGHVS and CDR2 FNYEAQ. CDR3 length: 14 residues. The ends lost 4 bases at V and 3 bases at J; junction bases unmatched: 2. The CDR3 coding sequence is TGTGCCAGCAGCTCGGGACAGGGTACAGATACGCAGTATTTT. Its translation is CASSSGQGTDTQYF.

This clonotype was picked up many times. This sequence joins TRBV7-6 and TRBJ2-7; 9 bases fit TRBD1. V was clipped by 1 base and J by 3 bases; unmatched bases: 7. This CDR3 is 16 amino acids long. Germline CDR1 and CDR2: SGHVS and FNYEAQ. DNA for the CDR3: TGTGCCAGCAGCTTAGGGTCCGGGACAGGGAGCTACGAGCAGTACTTC. Translating it yields CASSLGSGTGSYEQYF.